These 4 T cell receptor beta chains came from one sample sequenced in a study of blood T cell repertoires in COVID-19. Sequencing was performed with immunoSEQ multiplex PCR; in TCRdb, only in-frame clones are kept and a portion is missing. The sample has roughly 270,000 clones; approximately 88% are singletons. Material for sequencing was peripheral blood. The receptors shown here come from a man in his late teens or twenties with active or convalescent COVID-19.

The CDR3 DNA follows: TGTGCCAGCAGCTTATTCGAGACGGGTAATAGCAATCAGCCCCAGCATTTT. Translating gives CASSLFETGNSNQPQHF. The chain uses TRBV7-2 and TRBJ1-5; D ambiguous. The CDR3 is 17 residues long. Germline V gene data show CDR1 as SGHTA and CDR2 as FQGNSA. V lost 2 bases to trimming and J lost 0 bases, with 14 bases between them. The full variable domain, its missing parts supplied by reference TRBV7-2 and TRBJ1-5, is GAGVSQSPSNKVTEKGKDVELRCDPISGHTALYWYRQSLGQGLEFLIYFQGNSAPDKSGLPSDRFSAERTGGSVSTLTIQRTQQEDSAVYLCASSLFETGNSNQPQHFGDGTRLSIL.

The chain recombines TRBV5-1 with TRBJ2-5, with 9 bases aligning to TRBD2. Looked up from germline, CDR1 is SGHRS and CDR2 is YFSETQ. The CDR3 loop spans 14 amino acids. The ends lost 8 bases at V and 0 bases at J; junction bases unmatched: 5. The CDR3 sequence is CASQLAGHQETQYF. The CDR3 DNA reads as TGCGCCAGTCAACTAGCGGGCCACCAAGAGACCCAGTACTTC.

The rearrangement links TRBV5-4 to TRBJ2-5; 9 positions match TRBD2. This CDR3 has 17 amino acids. V shed 4 bases, J shed 5 bases, and the junction held 15 bases outside the gene matches. The germline V gene encodes CDR1 SGHNT and CDR2 YYREEE (reference sequence). CDR3 coding DNA: TGTGCCAGCAGCCGGTCCTCGCGGGGGGGAAGTAGGGAGACCCAGTACTTC. The encoded protein is CASSRSSRGGSRETQYF.

There are a few counts of this clone. CDR3 sequence (DNA): TGTGCCACCAGCGTTAGTAGCGACTATGGCTACACCTTC. This gives the protein CATSVSSDYGYTF. The chain combines TRBV15 with TRBJ1-2; D remains ambiguous. CDR1 is LNHNV, CDR2 YYDKDF, per germline (reference sequence). There are 13 residues in the CDR3. V was cut by 5 bases and J by 3 bases, with 10 bases left in between.